Listed below are T cell receptor beta chains from one sample, sequenced in a study of shared clonotypes between healthy human individuals. TCRdb keeps only in-frame clones here, not all; method: immunoSEQ multiplex PCR. The sample lists some 2,100,000 clones, about 92% occurring once. Sequencing used naive CD8+ T cells from PBMCs. The receptors stem from a young man in good health. Some clones in this sample may be carry-over from other donors' samples. The CDR3 runs from the conserved cysteine through the conserved F or W. The D gene is left open where the match is weak. Where a row states a size, it is once, few, many or the class of an expanded clone; other rows omit it.

cdr3_length j_call clone_size d_call v_call cdr3_aa cdr3_nt
14 TRBJ2-7 . TRBD2 TRBV4-2 CASSWGEGTYEQYF TGTGCCAGCAGCTGGGGGGAGGGGACCTACGAGCAGTACTTC
15 TRBJ2-7 . TRBD1 TRBV11-1 CASSLGRGRNYEQYF TGTGCCAGCAGCTTAGGCAGGGGGCGAAATTACGAGCAGTACTTC
16 TRBJ2-1 . TRBD1 TRBV7-9 CASSSFTGGSYNEQFF TGTGCCAGCAGCTCCTTTACAGGGGGGTCCTACAATGAGCAGTTCTTC
13 TRBJ2-7 once . TRBV5-4 CASGSGTPYEQYF TGTGCCAGCGGAAGCGGGACACCCTACGAGCAGTACTTC
12 TRBJ1-2 . . TRBV19 CASGTPTYGYTF TGTGCCAGCGGGACGCCGACCTATGGCTACACCTTC
15 TRBJ2-7 . . TRBV6-5 CASSIQGGIVYEQYF TGTGCCAGCAGTATACAGGGAGGAATCGTCTACGAGCAGTACTTC
16 TRBJ2-1 . . TRBV11-2 CASSIVTLPLYNEQFF TGTGCCAGCAGCATTGTGACCTTGCCGCTGTACAATGAGCAGTTCTTC
15 TRBJ2-7 . TRBD1 TRBV2 CASSPEDRGSYEQYF TGTGCCAGCAGCCCGGAGGACAGGGGGTCCTACGAGCAGTACTTC
17 TRBJ2-3 . TRBD1 TRBV10-3 CAISEPIRQGRVGTQYF TGTGCCATCAGTGAGCCAATCCGACAGGGGCGCGTTGGTACGCAGTATTTT
18 TRBJ2-7 . TRBD2 TRBV7-2 CASSSRPHYSGTHYEQYF TGTGCCAGCAGCTCCCGTCCACACTATAGCGGGACCCACTACGAGCAGTACTTC
14 TRBJ1-1 . . TRBV5-4 CASSFRGPNTEAFF TGTGCCAGCAGCTTCCGGGGCCCGAACACTGAAGCTTTCTTT
14 TRBJ2-7 . . TRBV27 CASSLEGRDYEQYF TGTGCCAGCAGTTTAGAGGGGCGCGACTACGAGCAGTACTTC
13 TRBJ1-1 few . TRBV5-1 CASSLGTNTEAFF TGCGCCAGCAGCTTGGGCACAAACACTGAAGCTTTCTTT
17 TRBJ2-3 . TRBD2 TRBV27 CASSPNPASGRTDTQYF TGTGCCAGCAGTCCAAACCCCGCTAGCGGTCGCACAGATACGCAGTATTTT
11 TRBJ1-1 . . TRBV27 CASKGGTEAFF TGTGCCAGCAAGGGGGGCACTGAAGCTTTCTTT
15 TRBJ2-1 . TRBD1 TRBV27 CASSPGQNSYNEQFF TGTGCCAGCAGTCCGGGACAGAACTCCTACAATGAGCAGTTCTTC
11 TRBJ2-3 . . TRBV5-1 CASSPGDTQYF TGCGCCAGCAGCCCGGGGGATACGCAGTATTTT
15 TRBJ1-5 . . TRBV28 CASSLPDISNQPQHF TGTGCCAGCAGTTTACCCGACATTAGCAATCAGCCCCAGCATTTT
14 TRBJ2-7 . . TRBV6-5 CASRSAGESYEQYF TGTGCCAGCAGATCCGCCGGAGAATCGTACGAGCAGTACTTC
15 TRBJ2-1 . . TRBV27 CASSLSGYSTNEQFF TGTGCCAGCAGTTTATCCGGTTACTCAACCAATGAGCAGTTCTTC
17 TRBJ1-1 . . TRBV28 CASSLSRAFSYNTEAFF TGTGCCAGCAGTTTATCCAGGGCGTTTTCGTACAATACTGAAGCTTTCTTT
14 TRBJ2-2 . . TRBV7-6 CASSLAGGDGELFF TGTGCCAGCAGCTTAGCTGGCGGGGACGGGGAGCTGTTTTTT